The rows below give T cell receptor beta chains drawn from one sample of a study of cytomegalovirus exposure and HLA in healthy donors. Repertoires were generated with immunoSEQ multiplex PCR, while TCRdb's copy carries only in-frame clones and drops some. Among roughly 100,000 clones listed, about 85% were seen once. The sample comprised PBMCs. Receptors originate from a woman aged 18-35 years in good health and CMV-seropositive. The CDR3 runs from the conserved cysteine through the conserved F or W. Each record gives: V gene, D gene, clone size, J gene, CDR3 DNA, CDR3 protein. The D gene is left open where the match is weak. Size values are once, few and many counts, or a class for expanded clones, and some rows have none.

V gene: TRBV14
D gene: TRBD2
clone size: few
J gene: TRBJ2-7
CDR3 DNA: TGTGCCAGCAGCCAAGATGCGGGAGGTTCCTACGAGCAGTACTTC
CDR3 protein: CASSQDAGGSYEQYF

V gene: TRBV9
D gene: -
clone size: -
J gene: TRBJ2-6
CDR3 DNA: TGTGCCAGCAGCCTGAGGGGGGGATCCGGGGCCAACGTCCTGACTTTC
CDR3 protein: CASSLRGGSGANVLTF

V gene: TRBV29-1
D gene: TRBD2
clone size: -
J gene: TRBJ2-7
CDR3 DNA: TGCAGCGTTACCTTAGCGGGAGAGCCTCCCCCCTACGAGCAGTACTTC
CDR3 protein: CSVTLAGEPPPYEQYF

V gene: TRBV2
D gene: TRBD1
clone size: -
J gene: TRBJ1-5
CDR3 DNA: TGTGCCAGCAGGGACAGGGCGAACAGTCAGCCCCAGCATTTT
CDR3 protein: CASRDRANSQPQHF

V gene: TRBV5-1
D gene: TRBD2
clone size: -
J gene: TRBJ2-3
CDR3 DNA: TGCGCCAGCCGTGGGGGGGAGGCAGATACGCAGTATTTT
CDR3 protein: CASRGGEADTQYF

V gene: TRBV6-5
D gene: TRBD2
clone size: -
J gene: TRBJ2-5
CDR3 DNA: TGTGCCAGCAGTTACGGCCCTAGCGGGGAGACCCAGTACTTC
CDR3 protein: CASSYGPSGETQYF

V gene: TRBV5-4
D gene: -
clone size: few
J gene: TRBJ2-6
CDR3 DNA: TGTGCCAGCAGCACGGCTGGGGCCAACGTCCTGACTTTC
CDR3 protein: CASSTAGANVLTF

V gene: TRBV7-8
D gene: -
clone size: -
J gene: TRBJ2-2
CDR3 DNA: TGTGCCAGCAGCTTAGCCGGAGGCGAGCAGGGGTTTACCGGGGAGCTGTTTTTT
CDR3 protein: CASSLAGGEQGFTGELFF

V gene: TRBV5-5
D gene: TRBD1
clone size: -
J gene: TRBJ1-4
CDR3 DNA: TGTGCCAGCAGCTTGGGGCCAGGGGGTAGTGAAAAACTGTTTTTT
CDR3 protein: CASSLGPGGSEKLFF

V gene: TRBV6-5
D gene: TRBD1
clone size: -
J gene: TRBJ2-1
CDR3 DNA: TGTGCCAGCAGTTACGAGGATGGGACAGCCTACAATGAGCAGTTCTTC
CDR3 protein: CASSYEDGTAYNEQFF

V gene: TRBV5-4
D gene: TRBD1
clone size: -
J gene: TRBJ1-4
CDR3 DNA: TGTGCCAGCAGCCCGGGACAGACAAATAATGAAAAACTGTTTTTT
CDR3 protein: CASSPGQTNNEKLFF

V gene: TRBV2
D gene: -
clone size: few
J gene: TRBJ1-5
CDR3 DNA: TGTGCCAGCAGTTCCCGGGGGAGCTATAGCAATCAGCCCCAGCATTTT
CDR3 protein: CASSSRGSYSNQPQHF

V gene: TRBV5-1
D gene: -
clone size: -
J gene: TRBJ1-2
CDR3 DNA: TGCGCCAGCAGCCTCCAAGACAGCTCTGGCTACACCTTC
CDR3 protein: CASSLQDSSGYTF

V gene: TRBV28
D gene: -
clone size: -
J gene: TRBJ1-1
CDR3 DNA: TGTGCCAGCAGTTTTCTGACTCACACTGAAGCTTTCTTT
CDR3 protein: CASSFLTHTEAFF

V gene: TRBV6-5
D gene: -
clone size: -
J gene: TRBJ1-3
CDR3 DNA: TGTGCCAGCAGTTTCTCGCCGTACCGGGGGAACACCATATATTTT
CDR3 protein: CASSFSPYRGNTIYF

V gene: TRBV5-1
D gene: -
clone size: -
J gene: TRBJ2-7
CDR3 DNA: TGCGCCAGCAGCTTGGAGGGGTACGAGCAGTACTTC
CDR3 protein: CASSLEGYEQYF

V gene: TRBV5-6
D gene: TRBD1
clone size: -
J gene: TRBJ2-1
CDR3 DNA: TGTGCCAGCAGCACCGGACAGGGGGTATACAATGAGCAGTTCTTC
CDR3 protein: CASSTGQGVYNEQFF

V gene: TRBV5-1
D gene: TRBD1
clone size: -
J gene: TRBJ2-7
CDR3 DNA: TGCGCCAGCAGCTTGGCGCCAGGGGGTAGCTACGAGCAGTACTTC
CDR3 protein: CASSLAPGGSYEQYF

V gene: TRBV10-2
D gene: TRBD2
clone size: once
J gene: TRBJ2-1
CDR3 DNA: TGCGCCAGCAGTGAAGCGGGGCCTTACAATGAGCAGTTCTTC
CDR3 protein: CASSEAGPYNEQFF

V gene: TRBV5-1
D gene: -
clone size: -
J gene: TRBJ1-5
CDR3 DNA: TGCGCCAGCAGCCCAAGTGGGCAGGGCCCCAATCAGCCCCAGCATTTT
CDR3 protein: CASSPSGQGPNQPQHF

V gene: TRBV30
D gene: -
clone size: once
J gene: TRBJ1-4
CDR3 DNA: TGTGCCTGGAGGAGGGGGTTTCGAGAAAAACTGTTTTTT
CDR3 protein: CAWRRGFREKLFF

V gene: TRBV11-3
D gene: -
clone size: -
J gene: TRBJ2-7
CDR3 DNA: TGTGCCAGCAGCCCCAACTATTACGAGCAGTACTTC
CDR3 protein: CASSPNYYEQYF

V gene: TRBV7-9
D gene: TRBD2
clone size: -
J gene: TRBJ2-4
CDR3 DNA: TGTGCCAGCAGCCTAAAACGGACTAGGTGCTTAAACATTCAGTACTTC
CDR3 protein: CASSLKRTRCLNIQYF

V gene: TRBV5-6
D gene: TRBD2
clone size: -
J gene: TRBJ2-7
CDR3 DNA: TGTGCCAGCAGCCGGGGGGGCAGCTCCTACGAGCAGTACTTC
CDR3 protein: CASSRGGSSYEQYF

V gene: TRBV29-1
D gene: TRBD1
clone size: -
J gene: TRBJ2-7
CDR3 DNA: TGCAGCGTTGAAGATTCCGGGACAGGGTACGAGCAGTACTTC
CDR3 protein: CSVEDSGTGYEQYF

V gene: TRBV4-1
D gene: TRBD2
clone size: -
J gene: TRBJ2-3
CDR3 DNA: TGCGCCAGCAGCCAAGAACCTAGCGGATTCACAGATACGCAGTATTTT
CDR3 protein: CASSQEPSGFTDTQYF

V gene: TRBV5-1
D gene: -
clone size: -
J gene: TRBJ2-1
CDR3 DNA: TGCGCCAGCAGCCTCAGGGTAGCCAGCTTGGGTTACAATGAGCAGTTCTTC
CDR3 protein: CASSLRVASLGYNEQFF

V gene: TRBV2
D gene: -
clone size: -
J gene: TRBJ1-1
CDR3 DNA: TGTGCCAGCAGTGAAGTGGGGGGATGGACTGAAGCTTTCTTT
CDR3 protein: CASSEVGGWTEAFF

V gene: TRBV6-4
D gene: TRBD2
clone size: -
J gene: TRBJ2-3
CDR3 DNA: TGTGCCAGCAGTGACGGACTAGCGGCAGATACGCAGTATTTT
CDR3 protein: CASSDGLAADTQYF

V gene: TRBV19
D gene: TRBD1
clone size: once
J gene: TRBJ1-4
CDR3 DNA: TGTGCCAGTAGTATAATCTGGGCGACAGGGAGTAAACTGTTTTTT
CDR3 protein: CASSIIWATGSKLFF

V gene: TRBV6-1
D gene: -
clone size: -
J gene: TRBJ2-7
CDR3 DNA: TGTGCCAGCAGTGAATCGACAGCCTACGAGCAGTACTTC
CDR3 protein: CASSESTAYEQYF